Each of the 25 T cell receptor beta chains below was sequenced from the same sample in a study of cytomegalovirus exposure and HLA in healthy donors. Primers for the PCR totalled 60 Vbeta and 13 Jbeta. Clones were read by immunoSEQ multiplex PCR, and TCRdb kept only the in-frame ones, dropping some. The table has roughly 190,000 clones, 55% to 65% seen once; the top ten hold less than 3%. The specimen was PBMCs. The source of these receptors is a man between 40 and 49 years old in good health and CMV-seronegative.

The chain recombines TRBV7-3 with TRBJ2-3; 8 bases are shared with TRBD2. There are 15 residues in the CDR3. Trimming cost V 3 bases and J 1 base; bases outside gene matches: 3. CDR1 is SGHTA, CDR2 FQGTGA, per germline. The CDR3 nucleotides are TGTGCCAGCAGCTTCACGACTAGCGGCACAGATACGCAGTATTTT. It codes for CASSFTTSGTDTQYF.

The chain couples TRBV9 to TRBJ2-7; 13 nucleotides agree with TRBD2. The CDR3 covers 16 residues. Unmatched junction bases numbered 5, after V lost 3 bases and J lost 2 bases. The germline V gene has CDR1 SGDLS and CDR2 YYNGEE. In DNA, the CDR3 is TGTGCCAGCAGCGAGGGGACTAGCGGGGATCCCTACGAGCAGTACTTC. This encodes CASSEGTSGDPYEQYF.

This rearrangement joins TRBV18 to TRBJ2-3; TRBD1 might be the D (5 bases). V was cut by 3 bases and J by 5 bases, with 9 bases left in between. This CDR3 region has 13 residues. Per the germline V gene, CDR1 is KGHSH and CDR2 is LQKENI. The CDR3 is CASSPNQGDTQYF. DNA of the CDR3: TGTGCCAGCTCACCCAATCAGGGAGATACGCAGTATTTT.

This clone appeared a few times. The chain uses TRBV5-1 and TRBJ1-6, with TRBD1 as a possible D gene (5 bases). The CDR3 runs 17 residues. Trimming removed 1 base at V and 2 bases at J, with 13 bases between. CDR1 and CDR2 (germline): SGHRS, YFSETQ. CDR3 sequence reads: CASSLTGQGAYNSPLHF. The CDR3 DNA follows: TGCGCCAGCAGCTTGACCGGGCAGGGCGCCTATAATTCACCCCTCCACTTT.

This chain joins TRBV5-6 and TRBJ1-4; D might be TRBD1 (5 bases). The CDR3 runs 14 residues. Trimming took off 3 bases at V and 4 bases at J, with 10 bases between the two ends. Looked up from germline, CDR1 is SGHDT and CDR2 is YYEEEE. The CDR3 sequence is CASSSPGDNEKLFF. CDR3 DNA sequence: TGTGCCAGCAGCTCTCCGGGGGATAATGAAAAACTGTTTTTT.

This clone turned up a few times. The chain links TRBV7-8 to TRBJ1-2; 10 bases match TRBD1. Looked up from germline, CDR1 is SGHVS and CDR2 is FQNEAQ. After removal of 5 bases from V and 7 bases from J, the junction contained 7 bases not matched to a gene. CDR3 length: 14 residues. CDR3: CASSARDRGFGYTF. The CDR3 DNA sequence: TGTGCCAGCAGCGCCCGGGACAGGGGTTTTGGCTACACCTTC.

J is TRBJ2-1 and V is TRBV5-4; 8 bases agree with TRBD1. The CDR3 has 15 amino acids. After removal of 5 bases from V and 8 bases from J, the junction contained 12 bases not matched to a gene. The germline CDR1 and CDR2 sequences are SGHNT and YYREEE (reference sequence). CDR3 sequence (DNA): TGTGCCAGCAGTCCGGACAGGGTTTTGTGGTATGAGCAGTTCTTC. It translates to CASSPDRVLWYEQFF.

There are a few counts of this clone. This chain connects TRBV14 to TRBJ1-1; D may be TRBD1 (5 bases). V lost 4 bases and J lost 10, with 16 bases in between. Germline-derived CDR1 and CDR2 are SGHDN and FVKESK. The CDR3 extends over 13 amino acids. The CDR3 nucleotides read TGTGCCAGCAGCCGTAAGGTGGGAAGGGGAGCTTTCTTT. Encoded protein: CASSRKVGRGAFF.

This clone has just a few counts. The chain employs TRBV2 and TRBJ1-2, with D unresolved. The CDR3 covers 14 residues. V dropped 0 bases and J dropped 7 bases, with 12 bases sitting between them. Germline CDR1 and CDR2: SNHLY and FYNNEI. The CDR3 DNA reads TGTGCCAGCAGTGAAGCGCGAGGTCTCGGTGGCTACACCTTC. Its protein is CASSEARGLGGYTF.

This clone was counted only a few times. The gene calls are TRBV6-1 and TRBJ1-4; the match to TRBD1 covers 7 bases. V lost 6 bases, J lost 1 base, and 2 bases stayed unmatched. This CDR3 contains 14 residues. Germline values: CDR1 MNHNS, CDR2 SASEGT. CDR3 in amino acids: CASRWDRTNEKLFF. The CDR3, as DNA: TGTGCCAGCAGGTGGGACAGAACTAATGAAAAACTGTTTTTT.

V usage is TRBV15 and J usage is TRBJ1-5; 9 nucleotides align to TRBD1. The ends lost 4 bases at V and 5 bases at J; junction bases unmatched: 6. This CDR3 region has 15 residues. Germline loops: CDR1 LNHNV, CDR2 YYDKDF (reference sequence). The CDR3 nucleotides read TGTGCCACCAGCATATTGACAGGGGGGGATCAGCCCCAGCATTTT. Translated: CATSILTGGDQPQHF. Drawing the rest from reference TRBV15 and TRBJ1-5, the complete variable domain is DAMVIQNPRYQVTQFGKPVTLSCSQTLNHNVMYWYQQKSSQAPKLLFHYYDKDFNNEADTPDNFQSRRPNTSFCFLDIRSPGLGDTAMYLCATSILTGGDQPQHFGDGTRLSIL.

The rearrangement joins TRBV5-6 to TRBJ2-1; 9 nucleotides agree with TRBD1. The CDR3 spans 15 residues. Trimming at V came to 5 bases and at J to 6 bases, leaving 9 bases not matched to a gene. CDR1 is SGHDT, CDR2 YYEEEE, per germline. CDR3 in amino acids: CASSLTGQGSNEQFF. CDR3 nucleotides: TGTGCCAGCAGTCTTACGGGACAGGGCAGCAATGAGCAGTTCTTC.

This clone was observed a handful of times. Other DNA sequences of this sample code for an identical CDR3. The V and J genes are TRBV27 and TRBJ2-7; 8 bases agree with TRBD1. The CDR3 covers 14 residues. The V gene end was trimmed by 5 bases and the J gene end by 3 bases; junction bases not matched to a gene: 6. Per germline, CDR1 MNHEY and CDR2 SMNVEV (reference sequence). The CDR3 DNA reads TGTGCCAGCAGTCCGAGGGACAGGCTCTACGAGCAGTACTTC. Encoded protein: CASSPRDRLYEQYF.

This clone was picked up one time. The chain carries TRBV30 and TRBJ1-3; maybe TRBD1 (5 bases). The CDR3 covers 13 residues. V shed 1 base and J shed 2 bases, with 6 bases lying between them. Germline V gives CDR1 GTSNPN, CDR2 SVGIG (reference sequence). CDR3 bases: TGTGCCTGGAGTGCGGGGGCTGGAAACACCATATATTTT. Amino acids: CAWSAGAGNTIYF.

The rearrangement links TRBV6-4 to TRBJ1-6; D is uncertain. Germline values: CDR1 MRHNA, CDR2 SNTAGT. The CDR3 has 13 residues. V gave up 3 bases and J gave up 8 bases, with 8 bases separating them. CDR3 DNA sequence: TGTGCCAGCAGTGAACAGTTTGATTCACCCCTCCACTTT. This encodes CASSEQFDSPLHF.

The genes are TRBV11-2 and TRBJ1-6, with D uncertain. The CDR3 covers 13 residues. The ends were cut back, 5 bases at V and 7 bases at J, with 9 bases in the middle. Germline lookup yields CDR1 SGHAT and CDR2 FQNNGV. This CDR3 reads CASSQTLNSPLHF. The CDR3 region has the DNA TGTGCCAGCAGCCAAACTCTCAATTCACCCCTCCACTTT.

The chain combines TRBV6-4 with TRBJ2-1; D gene uncertain. Germline lookup yields CDR1 MRHNA and CDR2 SNTAGT. CDR3 length: 14 amino acids. The ends were cut back, 10 bases at V and 2 bases at J, with 15 bases in the middle. This CDR3 reads CATRETPTYNEQFF. In DNA form, the CDR3 reads TGTGCCACCCGAGAAACCCCTACCTACAATGAGCAGTTCTTC.

CDR3 amino acids: CASSTRTDNTEAFF. CDR3 DNA: TGTGCCAGCAGCACTCGGACAGATAACACTGAAGCTTTCTTT. The V call is TRBV7-9, the J call TRBJ1-1; tentative D call: TRBD1 (6 bases). CDR3 length: 14 amino acids. Germline V gene data show CDR1 as SEHNR and CDR2 as FQNEAQ (reference sequence). Deletions cut 5 bases from V and 2 bases from J, with 12 bases between.

CDR3: CASSPGQRSYEQYF. CDR3 bases: TGTGCCAGCAGCCCAGGACAGCGTTCCTACGAGCAGTACTTC. The V gene is TRBV9, the J gene TRBJ2-7; a possible D gene is TRBD1 (6 bases). Trimming removed 4 bases at V and 1 base at J, with 12 bases between. Germline-derived CDR1 and CDR2 are SGDLS and YYNGEE. The CDR3 is 14 amino acids.

This chain links TRBV28 with TRBJ1-5, with 9 nucleotides matching TRBD1. Germline CDR1 and CDR2: MDHEN and SYDVKM. The CDR3 runs 15 residues. The V segment lost 4 bases and the J segment 9 bases; nucleotides outside the gene matches: 10. CDR3: CASSSPGQGFPPQHF. The DNA for the CDR3 is TGTGCCAGCAGTTCCCCGGGACAGGGCTTTCCGCCCCAGCATTTT.

This clone was picked up a small number of times. The chain joins TRBV30 to TRBJ2-5; 10 bases are a match to TRBD1. The germline V gene encodes CDR1 GTSNPN and CDR2 SVGIG (reference sequence). Trimming cost V 7 bases and J 5 bases; bases outside gene matches: 4. This CDR3 region has 12 residues. DNA for the CDR3: TGTGCCTTGGACAGGGGGGGGGAGACCCAGTACTTC. Translation gives CALDRGGETQYF.

The chain carries TRBV6-5 and TRBJ1-1; maybe TRBD1 (5 bases). Germline lookup yields CDR1 MNHEY and CDR2 SVGAGI. CDR3 size: 15 residues. V dropped 3 bases and J dropped 0 bases, with 11 bases sitting between them. The CDR3, as DNA: TGTGCCAGCAGTTATCGTCAGGGCATGAACACTGAAGCTTTCTTT. This encodes CASSYRQGMNTEAFF.

The rearrangement joins TRBV7-8 to TRBJ1-4; D is possibly TRBD1 (6 bases). CDR3 length equals 16 residues. Germline V gene data show CDR1 as SGHVS and CDR2 as FQNEAQ. The ends were cut back, 5 bases at V and 4 bases at J, with 17 bases in the middle. Written as DNA, the CDR3 is TGTGCCAGCAGCCCCCTTCTGGGCAGGGGTAATGAAAAACTGTTTTTT. Its protein product is CASSPLLGRGNEKLFF.

The CDR3 here is CASSLGDSIQPQHF. In nucleotides, the CDR3 is TGCGCCAGCAGCTTGGGGGACTCTATCCAGCCCCAGCATTTT. The V and J genes are TRBV5-1 and TRBJ1-5, with D perhaps TRBD1 (5 bases). V was shortened by 0 bases and J by 7 bases, with 11 bases between the two germline ends. The length of the CDR3 is 14 residues. Germline lookup yields CDR1 SGHRS and CDR2 YFSETQ.

This chain connects TRBV29-1 to TRBJ2-5, with 9 bases matching TRBD1. J gave up 6 bases and V 6 bases, and 8 bases lay outside the gene matches. CDR1 and CDR2 (germline): SQVTM, ANQGSEA. The length of the CDR3 is 13 residues. CDR3 DNA sequence: TGCAGCGTCCTACAGGGGGCTGGGAAGACCCAGTACTTC. This sequence encodes CSVLQGAGKTQYF.